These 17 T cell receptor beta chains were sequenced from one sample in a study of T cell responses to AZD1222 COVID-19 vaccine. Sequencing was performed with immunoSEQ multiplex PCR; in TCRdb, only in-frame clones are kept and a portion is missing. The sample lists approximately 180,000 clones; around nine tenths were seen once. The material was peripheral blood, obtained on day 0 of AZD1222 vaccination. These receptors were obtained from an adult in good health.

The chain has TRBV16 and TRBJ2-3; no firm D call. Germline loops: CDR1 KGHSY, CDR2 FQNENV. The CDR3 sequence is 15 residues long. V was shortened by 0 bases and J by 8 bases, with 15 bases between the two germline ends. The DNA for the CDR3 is TGTGCCAGCAGCCAATCGTCCTCAGAGTTTGGTACGCAGTATTTT. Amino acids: CASSQSSSEFGTQYF.

The CDR3 DNA sequence: TGTGCCAGCAGCTACCGAGACTCATTCACTGGAAACACCATATATTTT. This translates into CASSYRDSFTGNTIYF. The rearrangement uses TRBV5-5 and TRBJ1-3; D not resolved. The CDR3 runs 16 residues. V was trimmed by 3 bases and J by 2 bases, leaving 15 bases between them. CDR1 and CDR2 from the germline V gene are SGHKS and YYEKEE (reference sequence).

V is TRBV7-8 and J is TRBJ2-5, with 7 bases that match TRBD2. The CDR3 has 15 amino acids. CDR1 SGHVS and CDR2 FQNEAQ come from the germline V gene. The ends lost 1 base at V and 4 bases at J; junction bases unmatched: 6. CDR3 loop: CASSLEGGRGETQYF. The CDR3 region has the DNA TGTGCCAGCAGCTTAGAAGGCGGGAGAGGAGAGACCCAGTACTTC.

The CDR3 coding sequence is TGTGCCAGCAGCTTTGGGGGACTCCCTTCCTACGAGCAGTACGTC. This gives the protein CASSFGGLPSYEQYV. This sequence joins TRBV7-2 and TRBJ2-7; D is perhaps TRBD2 (6 bases). This CDR3 contains 15 residues. Trimming left V 3 bases short and J 1 base short, with 13 bases between. Per germline, CDR1 SGHTA and CDR2 FQGNSA.

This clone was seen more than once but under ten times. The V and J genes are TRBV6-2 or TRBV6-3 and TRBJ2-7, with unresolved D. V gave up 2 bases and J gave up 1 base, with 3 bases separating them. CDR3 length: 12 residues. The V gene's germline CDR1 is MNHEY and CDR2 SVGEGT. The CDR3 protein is CASSYASYEQYF. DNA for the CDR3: TGTGCCAGCAGTTACGCGTCCTACGAGCAGTACTTC.

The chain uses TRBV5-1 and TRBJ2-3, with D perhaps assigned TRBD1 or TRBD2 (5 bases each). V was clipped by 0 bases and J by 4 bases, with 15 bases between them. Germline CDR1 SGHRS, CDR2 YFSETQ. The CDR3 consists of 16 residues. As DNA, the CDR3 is TGCGCCAGCAGCTTGGTTGGTCGAGGGGAAGCAGATACGCAGTATTTT. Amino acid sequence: CASSLVGRGEADTQYF.

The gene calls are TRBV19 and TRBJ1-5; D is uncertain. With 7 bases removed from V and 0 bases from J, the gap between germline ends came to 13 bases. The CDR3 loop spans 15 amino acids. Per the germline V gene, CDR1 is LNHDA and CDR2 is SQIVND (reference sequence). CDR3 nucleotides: TGTGCCAGTATCCCCACCCGGAATAGCAATCAGCCCCAGCATTTT. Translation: CASIPTRNSNQPQHF.

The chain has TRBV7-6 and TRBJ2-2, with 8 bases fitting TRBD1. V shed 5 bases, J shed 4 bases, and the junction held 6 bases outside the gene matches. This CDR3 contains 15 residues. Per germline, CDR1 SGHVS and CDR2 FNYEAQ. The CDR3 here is CASSPDRAVTGELFF. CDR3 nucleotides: TGTGCCAGCAGCCCGGACAGGGCAGTCACCGGGGAGCTGTTTTTT.

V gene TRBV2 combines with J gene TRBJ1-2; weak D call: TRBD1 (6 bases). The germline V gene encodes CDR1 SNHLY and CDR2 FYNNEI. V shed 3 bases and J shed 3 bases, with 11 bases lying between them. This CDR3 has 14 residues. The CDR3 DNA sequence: TGTGCCAGCAGTGAGGGCAGGGGATACTATGGCTACACCTTC. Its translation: CASSEGRGYYGYTF.

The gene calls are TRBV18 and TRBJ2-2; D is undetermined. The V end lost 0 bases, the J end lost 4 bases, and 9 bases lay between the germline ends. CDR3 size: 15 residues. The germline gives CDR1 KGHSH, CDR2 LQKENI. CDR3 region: CASSPPEARTGELFF. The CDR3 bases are TGTGCCAGCTCACCACCCGAAGCACGCACCGGGGAGCTGTTTTTT.

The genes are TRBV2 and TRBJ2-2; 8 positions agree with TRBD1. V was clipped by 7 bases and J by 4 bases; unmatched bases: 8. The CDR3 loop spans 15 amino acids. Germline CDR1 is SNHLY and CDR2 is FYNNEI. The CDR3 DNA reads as TGTGCCAGCAAATCGGACAGGGAAAGCACCGGGGAGCTGTTTTTT. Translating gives CASKSDRESTGELFF.

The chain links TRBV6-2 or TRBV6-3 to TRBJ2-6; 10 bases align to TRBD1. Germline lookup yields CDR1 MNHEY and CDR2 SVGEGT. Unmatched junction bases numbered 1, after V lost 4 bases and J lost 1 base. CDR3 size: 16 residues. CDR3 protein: CASSSDRGSGANVLTF. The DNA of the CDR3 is TGTGCCAGCAGTTCGGACAGGGGGTCTGGGGCCAACGTCCTGACTTTC.

CDR3 nucleotides: TGTGCCAGCAGCCCCAGCGGGGGGTCCTACGAGCAGTACTTC. It specifies CASSPSGGSYEQYF. The V gene is TRBV3-1 (or the pseudogene TRBV3-2), the J gene TRBJ2-7; 9 nucleotides line up with TRBD2. The J segment lost 1 base and the V segment lost 4 bases, leaving 2 bases of the junction unmatched. Per the germline V gene, CDR1 is LGHDT and CDR2 is YNNKEL (reference sequence). The CDR3 is made up of 14 amino acids.

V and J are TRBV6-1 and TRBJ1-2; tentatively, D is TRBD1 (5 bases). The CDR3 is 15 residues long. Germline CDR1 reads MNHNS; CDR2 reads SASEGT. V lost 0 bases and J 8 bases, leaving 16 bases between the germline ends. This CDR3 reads CASSEAGWGLRGYTF. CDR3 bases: TGTGCCAGCAGTGAAGCAGGGTGGGGCTTACGGGGCTACACCTTC.

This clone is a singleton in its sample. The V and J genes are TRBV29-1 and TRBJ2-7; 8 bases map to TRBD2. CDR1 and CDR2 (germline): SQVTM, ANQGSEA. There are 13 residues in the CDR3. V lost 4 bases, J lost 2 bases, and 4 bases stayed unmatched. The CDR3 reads CSVGAGGPYEQYF. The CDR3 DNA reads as TGCAGCGTTGGCGCGGGGGGTCCCTACGAGCAGTACTTC.

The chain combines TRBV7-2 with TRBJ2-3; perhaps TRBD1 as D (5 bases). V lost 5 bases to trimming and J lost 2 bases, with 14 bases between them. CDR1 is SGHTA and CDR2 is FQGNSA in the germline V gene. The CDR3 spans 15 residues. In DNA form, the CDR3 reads TGTGCCAGCAGCCTTGGACAATCCCACACAGATACGCAGTATTTT. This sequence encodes CASSLGQSHTDTQYF. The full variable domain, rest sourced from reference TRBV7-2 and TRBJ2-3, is GAGVSQSPSNKVTEKGKDVELRCDPISGHTALYWYRQSLGQGLEFLIYFQGNSAPDKSGLPSDRFSAERTGGSVSTLTIQRTQQEDSAVYLCASSLGQSHTDTQYFGPGTRLTVL.

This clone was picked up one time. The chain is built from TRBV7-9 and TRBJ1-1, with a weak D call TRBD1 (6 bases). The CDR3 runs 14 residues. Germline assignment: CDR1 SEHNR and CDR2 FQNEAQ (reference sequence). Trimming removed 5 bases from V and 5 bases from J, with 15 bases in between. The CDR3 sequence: CASSLQGPATEAFF. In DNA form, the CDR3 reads TGTGCCAGCAGCCTACAGGGTCCCGCTACTGAAGCTTTCTTT.